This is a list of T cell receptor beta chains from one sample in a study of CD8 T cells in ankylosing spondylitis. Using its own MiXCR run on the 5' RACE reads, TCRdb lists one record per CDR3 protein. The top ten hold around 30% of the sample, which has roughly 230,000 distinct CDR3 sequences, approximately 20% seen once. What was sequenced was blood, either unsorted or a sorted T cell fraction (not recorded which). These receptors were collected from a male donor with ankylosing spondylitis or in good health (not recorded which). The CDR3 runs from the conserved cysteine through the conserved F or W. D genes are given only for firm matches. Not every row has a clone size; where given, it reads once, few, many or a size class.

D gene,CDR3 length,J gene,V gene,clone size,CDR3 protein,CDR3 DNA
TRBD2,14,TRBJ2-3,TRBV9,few,CASSDSGATDTQYF,TGTGCCAGCAGCGATAGCGGGGCCACAGATACGCAGTATTTT
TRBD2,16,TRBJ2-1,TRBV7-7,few,CASSLAMREPYNEQFF,TGTGCTAGCAGCTTAGCGATGCGGGAGCCCTACAATGAGCAGTTCTTC
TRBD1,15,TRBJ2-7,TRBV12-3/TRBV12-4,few,CASSLSDRVSYEQYF,TGTGCCAGCAGTTTGAGTGACAGGGTCTCCTACGAGCAGTACTTC
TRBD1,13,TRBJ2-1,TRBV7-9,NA,CASSPWTGDEQFF,TGTGCCAGCAGCCCGTGGACAGGGGATGAGCAGTTCTTC
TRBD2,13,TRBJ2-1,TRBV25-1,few,CASSPSGGNEQFF,TGTGCCAGCAGTCCTAGCGGGGGCAATGAGCAGTTCTTC
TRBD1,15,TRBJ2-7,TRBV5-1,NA,CASSLAGQGIHEQYF,TGCGCCAGCAGCTTGGCGGGACAGGGGATCCACGAGCAGTACTTC
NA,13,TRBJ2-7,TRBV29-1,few,CSVDGSGGYEQYF,TGCAGCGTTGACGGGTCCGGGGGCTACGAGCAGTACTTC
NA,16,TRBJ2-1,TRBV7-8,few,CASSLFRTSSYNEQFF,TGTGCCAGCAGCTTATTCCGGACGAGCTCCTACAATGAGCAGTTCTTC
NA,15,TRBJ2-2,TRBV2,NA,CASMEVPLFLGELFF,TGTGCCAGCATGGAAGTTCCCCTCTTTCTCGGGGAGCTGTTTTTT
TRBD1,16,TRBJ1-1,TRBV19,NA,CASSLDRDVGDTEAFF,TGTGCCAGTAGTCTTGACAGGGACGTAGGAGACACTGAAGCTTTCTTT
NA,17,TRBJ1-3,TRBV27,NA,CASSPGRPHVFGNTIYF,TGTGCCAGCAGCCCAGGGAGGCCACACGTCTTTGGAAACACCATATATTTT
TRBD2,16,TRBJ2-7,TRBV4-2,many,CASSQDGTSASYEQYF,TGTGCCAGCAGCCAAGATGGGACTAGCGCCTCCTACGAGCAGTACTTC
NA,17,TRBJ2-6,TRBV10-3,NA,CAISETTTGPGANVLTF,TGTGCCATCAGTGAGACAACTACAGGCCCTGGGGCCAACGTCCTGACTTTC
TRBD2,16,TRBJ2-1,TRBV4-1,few,CASSQAGTSSYNEQFF,TGCGCCAGCAGCCAAGCCGGGACTAGCTCCTACAATGAGCAGTTCTTC
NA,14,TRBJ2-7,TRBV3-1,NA,CASSYGTSSYEQYF,TGTGCCAGCAGCTACGGGACTTCCTCCTACGAGCAGTACTTC
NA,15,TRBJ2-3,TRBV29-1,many,CSVEDQGFYGDTQYF,TGCAGCGTTGAAGACCAGGGGTTCTACGGAGATACGCAGTATTTT
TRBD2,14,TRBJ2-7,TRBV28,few,CASSSLAESYEQYF,TGTGCCAGCAGTTCACTAGCGGAGTCCTACGAGCAGTACTTC
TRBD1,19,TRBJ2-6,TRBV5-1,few,CASSLAQGITLTGANVLTF,TGCGCCAGCAGCTTGGCACAGGGGATCACTCTCACTGGGGCCAACGTCCTGACTTTC
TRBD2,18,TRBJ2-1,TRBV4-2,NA,CASSKKGKDYLAGVEQFF,TGTGCCAGCAGCAAGAAGGGAAAGGATTACCTAGCGGGAGTCGAGCAGTTCTTC
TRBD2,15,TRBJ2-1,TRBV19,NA,CASSMSSGSYNEQFF,TGTGCCAGTAGTATGTCTAGCGGGTCCTACAATGAGCAGTTCTTC
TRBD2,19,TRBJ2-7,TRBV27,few,CASSRLYSLADPGEHEQYF,TGTGCCAGCAGCAGATTGTACAGCCTAGCGGACCCGGGGGAGCACGAGCAGTACTTC
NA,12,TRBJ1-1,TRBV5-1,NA,CASSLSDTEAFF,TGCGCCAGCAGCTTGAGTGACACTGAAGCTTTCTTT